The text below deals with one TCR beta chain. This sample was taken from a study of blood T cell repertoires in COVID-19. Looking at the study overall: The study drew acute and convalescent COVID-19 samples from the United States, Italy and Spain.

The data were produced by immunoSEQ multiplex PCR, yet TCRdb's version contains in-frame clones alone and is incomplete. The sample gives about 170,000 clones, around 80% of which show up once; about 14% is in the top ten. Material for sequencing was peripheral blood. This TCR was sampled from a woman between 70 and 85 years old with COVID-19, enrolled during active disease.

The CDR3 region has the DNA TGTGCCAGCAGCTGGATTGGGGCGATGAACACCGGGGAGCTGTTTTTT. Amino acid sequence: CASSWIGAMNTGELFF. The rearrangement joins TRBV7-2 to TRBJ2-2; tentative D call: TRBD1 (5 bases). The CDR3 is 16 residues long. Germline CDR1 SGHTA, CDR2 FQGNSA. The V end lost 4 bases, the J end lost 1 base, and 13 bases lay between the germline ends.